This T cell receptor beta chain was sequenced during a study of cytomegalovirus exposure and HLA in healthy donors. Overall study findings and caveats: Roughly uniform depth of sequencing across donors was assumed in presence/absence analyses. Diagnosis of cytomegalovirus status made by the classifier reportedly showed high specificity and sensitivity.

PCR used 60 Vbeta primers and 13 Jbeta primers. Assay used: immunoSEQ multiplex PCR; TCRdb lists only in-frame clones, some missing. The table shows about 110,000 clones, with roughly 72% occurring only once. Per the germline V gene, CDR1 is SGHRS and CDR2 is YFSETQ. Trimming stripped 1 base from V and 0 bases from J, with 8 bases between. CDR3 length: 16 amino acids. Details on this clone: Its antigen is still unknown.

V and J are TRBV5-1 and TRBJ1-6; D gene unclear. The TCR sequence derives from a man younger than 45 in good health and CMV-seronegative. Sequenced input: PBMCs. The CDR3 nucleotides read TGCGCCAGCAGCTTGACAGAGAGCTCCTATAATTCACCCCTCCACTTT. Its translation: CASSLTESSYNSPLHF.